This entry lists 4 T cell receptor beta chains sequenced from one sample in a study of T-cell reconstitution after alpha-beta-depleted transplantation in children. A library of TCRbeta sequences, prepared with unique molecular identifiers, was generated. TCRdb re-called the PCR reads with MiXCR, one entry per CDR3 protein. The data hold 490,000 or so distinct CDR3 sequences, with around 13% observed a single time. Specimen: PBMCs from the stem cell graft donor, collected from the stem cell graft. Receptor source: a human donor who donated a stem cell graft to a child with combined immunodeficiency.

This clonotype has only a few counts. This rearrangement joins TRBV4-3 to TRBJ1-4, with 10 positions matching TRBD1. The germline V gene encodes CDR1 LGHNA and CDR2 YSLEER. V dropped 1 base and J dropped 6; count of bases not matched to a gene: 2. The CDR3 totals 15 residues. The CDR3 reads CASSQGTGGDEKLFF. DNA for the CDR3: TGCGCCAGCAGCCAAGGGACAGGGGGGGATGAAAAACTGTTTTTT.

This chain links TRBV29-1 with TRBJ2-7, with TRBD1 identical over 7 bases. The V gene's germline CDR1 is SQVTM and CDR2 ANQGSEA. The CDR3 is 12 amino acids. V trimming: 4 bases; J trimming: 4 bases; junction bases outside the gene matches: 4. The CDR3, as DNA: TGCAGCGTTGGACAGGGCGAATACGAGCAGTACTTC. This sequence encodes CSVGQGEYEQYF.

This clonotype was detected a few times. The rearrangement uses TRBV3-1 and TRBJ1-1, with 7 bases that match TRBD1. The CDR3 is made up of 15 amino acids. Germline values: CDR1 LGHDT, CDR2 YNNKEL (reference sequence). Trimming removed 2 bases from V and 1 base from J; junction bases left unmatched: 4. The CDR3 spells CASSQRGTANTEAFF. The DNA of the CDR3 is TGTGCCAGCAGCCAAAGGGGGACAGCGAACACTGAAGCTTTCTTT.

Only a few counts were recorded for this clonotype. The chain joins TRBV13 to TRBJ2-1; TRBD2 is a possible D gene (6 bases). The CDR3 is 14 residues long. Trimming stripped 1 base from V and 7 bases from J, with 11 bases between. Germline-derived CDR1 and CDR2 are PRHDT and FYEKMQ (reference sequence). The CDR3 loop is CASSLAGERNEQFF. CDR3 bases: TGTGCCAGCAGCTTAGCGGGAGAAAGGAATGAGCAGTTCTTC.